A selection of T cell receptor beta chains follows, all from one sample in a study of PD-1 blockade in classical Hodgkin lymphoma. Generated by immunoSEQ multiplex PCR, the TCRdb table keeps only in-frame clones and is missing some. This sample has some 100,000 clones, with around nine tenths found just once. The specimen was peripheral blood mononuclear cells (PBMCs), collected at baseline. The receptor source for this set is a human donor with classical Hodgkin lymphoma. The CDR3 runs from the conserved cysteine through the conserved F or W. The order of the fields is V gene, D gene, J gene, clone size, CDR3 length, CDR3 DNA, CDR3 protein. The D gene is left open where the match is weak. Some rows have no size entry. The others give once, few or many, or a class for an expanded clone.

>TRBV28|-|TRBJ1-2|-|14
TGTGCCAGCAGTTTTTCAGGGAATTACTATGGCTACACCTTC
CASSFSGNYYGYTF
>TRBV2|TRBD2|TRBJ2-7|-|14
TGTGCCAGCATGGGGAGCGGGATCACCTACGAGCAGTACTTC
CASMGSGITYEQYF
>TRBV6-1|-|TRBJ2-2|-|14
TGTGCCAGCAGTGTGGTAGGGCTAATCGGGGAGCTGTTTTTT
CASSVVGLIGELFF
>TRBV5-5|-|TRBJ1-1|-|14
TGTGCCAGCAGCTTCGAACAGATAAACACTGAAGCTTTCTTT
CASSFEQINTEAFF
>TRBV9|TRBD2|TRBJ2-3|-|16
TGTGCCAGCAGCGTAGACACTAGCGGGAGCACAGATACGCAGTATTTT
CASSVDTSGSTDTQYF
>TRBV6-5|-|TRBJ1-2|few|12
TGTGCCAGCAGTTACTCGGAGGGGAAACTCACCTTC
CASSYSEGKLTF
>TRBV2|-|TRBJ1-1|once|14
TGTGCCAGCAGACGAACAGGGATGAACACTGAAGCTTTCTTT
CASRRTGMNTEAFF
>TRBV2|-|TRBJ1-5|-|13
TGTGCCAGCAGAGAACAGGTCGTACAGCCCCAGCATTTT
CASREQVVQPQHF
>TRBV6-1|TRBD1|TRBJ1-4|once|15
TGTGCCAGCAGTGACTGGGGCAGGGGGCATGAAAAACTGTTTTTT
CASSDWGRGHEKLFF
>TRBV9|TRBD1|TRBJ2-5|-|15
TGTGCCAGCAGCGTTCCCTTCGGACAGGGTGGGACCCAGTACTTC
CASSVPFGQGGTQYF
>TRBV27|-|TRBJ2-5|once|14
TGTGCCAGCGGAACAGGGAACTACCAAGAGACCCAGTACTTC
CASGTGNYQETQYF
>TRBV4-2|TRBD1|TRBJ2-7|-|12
TGTGCCAGCAGGGGACAGACCTACGAGCAGTACTTC
CASRGQTYEQYF
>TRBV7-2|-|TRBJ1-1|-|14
TGTGCCAGCAGCTTAGAGGGAATGAACACTGAAGCTTTCTTT
CASSLEGMNTEAFF
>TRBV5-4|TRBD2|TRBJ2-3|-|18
TGTGCCAGCAGCTTGGCTAATAGCGGGAGGCTAAGCACAGATACGCAGTATTTT
CASSLANSGRLSTDTQYF
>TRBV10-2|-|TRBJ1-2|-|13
TGCGCCAGCAGTGTCGCGGGGAGGGATGGCTACACCTTC
CASSVAGRDGYTF
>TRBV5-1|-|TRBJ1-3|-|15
TGCGCCAGCAGCCCCGGACACCTCTCTGGAAACACCATATATTTT
CASSPGHLSGNTIYF
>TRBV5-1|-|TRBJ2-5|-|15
TGCGCCAGCAGCTCCGGGACACCCCTCCGAGAGACCCAGTACTTC
CASSSGTPLRETQYF
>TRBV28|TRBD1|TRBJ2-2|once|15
TGTGCCAGCAGCCCCGTACAGGGGTTGGGCGGGGAGCTGTTTTTT
CASSPVQGLGGELFF
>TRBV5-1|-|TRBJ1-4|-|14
TGCGCCAGCAGCTTGGAATCAACTAATGAAAAACTGTTTTTT
CASSLESTNEKLFF
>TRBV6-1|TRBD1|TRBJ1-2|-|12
TGTGCCAGCTCTGGACAGGCCTATGGCTACACCTTC
CASSGQAYGYTF
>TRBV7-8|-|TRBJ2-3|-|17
TGTGCCAGCAGCTTTCCCTGGACGGCAACTAGCACAGATACGCAGTATTTT
CASSFPWTATSTDTQYF
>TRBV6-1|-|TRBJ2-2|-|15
TGTGCCAGTTCGGGACCGTCACAGAACACCGGGGAGCTGTTTTTT
CASSGPSQNTGELFF
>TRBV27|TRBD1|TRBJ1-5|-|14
TGTGCCAGTAGGGGACAGGGGAGCTTTCAGCCCCAGCATTTT
CASRGQGSFQPQHF
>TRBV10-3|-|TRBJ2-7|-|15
TGTGCCATCAGTGGTACATCAGAATGGTCCTACGAGCAGTACTTC
CAISGTSEWSYEQYF
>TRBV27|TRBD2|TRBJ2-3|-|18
TGTGCCAGCAGTTCCCCCCCGCGACTAGCGGGACGCACAGATACGCAGTATTTT
CASSSPPRLAGRTDTQYF
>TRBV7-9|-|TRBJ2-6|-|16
TGTGCCAGCAGCCCGACAGGGACTCCCGGGGCCAACGTCCTGACTTTC
CASSPTGTPGANVLTF
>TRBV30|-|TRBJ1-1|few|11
TGTGCCTGGAGTACACAGGGCCCAGCTTTCTTT
CAWSTQGPAFF
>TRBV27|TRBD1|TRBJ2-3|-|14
TGTGCCAGCAGGAAAGGATCATGGACAGGGACGCAGTATTTT
CASRKGSWTGTQYF
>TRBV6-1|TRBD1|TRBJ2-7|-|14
TGTGCCAGCAGTGAAGCGGGACAGCTCTACGAGCAGTACTTC
CASSEAGQLYEQYF
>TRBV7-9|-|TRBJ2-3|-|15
TGTGCCAGCAGCTTAGACCCCCCCCTACCGTATACGCAGTATTTT
CASSLDPPLPYTQYF
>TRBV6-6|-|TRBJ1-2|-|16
TGTGCCAGCACTGTGGGCCCCGGGGCAACTAACTATGGCTACACCTTC
CASTVGPGATNYGYTF
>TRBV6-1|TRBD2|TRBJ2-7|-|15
TGTGCCAGCAGTACTGAAGCGGGAGGTACCTACGAGCAGTACTTC
CASSTEAGGTYEQYF
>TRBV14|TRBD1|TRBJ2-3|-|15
TGTGCCAGCAGCCAAGTGGGACAGCTCACAGATACGCAGTATTTT
CASSQVGQLTDTQYF
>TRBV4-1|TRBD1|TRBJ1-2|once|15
TGCGCCAGCAGCCAAGACCGGGACAGGGTGCGTGGCTACACCTTC
CASSQDRDRVRGYTF
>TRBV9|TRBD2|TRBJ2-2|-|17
TGTGCCAGCAGCGTAGAAAGCGGGAGCCGTATCACCGGGGAGCTGTTTTTT
CASSVESGSRITGELFF
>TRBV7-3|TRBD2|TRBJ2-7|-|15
TGTGCCAGCAGCTTATCAGCGGGAGGATCCTACGAGCAGTACTTC
CASSLSAGGSYEQYF
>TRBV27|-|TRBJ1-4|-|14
TGTGCCAGCAGGCGGACTGCAACTAATGAAAAACTGTTTTTT
CASRRTATNEKLFF
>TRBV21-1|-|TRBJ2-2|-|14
TGTGCCAGCGTGGGGAAGCGGGACACCGGGGAGCTGTTTTTT
CASVGKRDTGELFF
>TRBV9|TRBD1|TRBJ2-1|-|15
TGTGCCAGCAGCATAGGGGGACAGGGTTACAATGAGCAGTTCTTC
CASSIGGQGYNEQFF
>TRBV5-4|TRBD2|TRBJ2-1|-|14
TGTGCCAGCGGGGTAGCGGGACGGTTCAATGAGCAGTTCTTC
CASGVAGRFNEQFF
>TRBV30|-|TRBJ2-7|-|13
TGTGCCTGGAGTGACCCCACCCCCTACGAGCAGTACTTC
CAWSDPTPYEQYF
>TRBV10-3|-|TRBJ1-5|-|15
TGTGCCATCAGTGACCTAGGTTCTTCCCATCAGCCCCAGCATTTT
CAISDLGSSHQPQHF
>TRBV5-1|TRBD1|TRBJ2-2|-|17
TGCGCCAGCAGCAGCATAGGACAGGGTATGGACACCGGGGAGCTGTTTTTT
CASSSIGQGMDTGELFF
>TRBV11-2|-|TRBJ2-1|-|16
TGTGCCAGCAGTCCAATACGGGGGCCAGGCGGCTATGAGCAGTTCTTC
CASSPIRGPGGYEQFF
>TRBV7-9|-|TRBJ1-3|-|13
TGTGCCAGCAGCTTAGCGACAGGAAACACCATATATTTT
CASSLATGNTIYF
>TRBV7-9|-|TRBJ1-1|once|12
TGTGCCAGCAGCCCGGGTGGCGCTGAAGCTTTCTTT
CASSPGGAEAFF
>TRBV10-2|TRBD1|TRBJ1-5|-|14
TGCGCCAGCAGATTTGCAGGGGGCGATCAGCCCCAGCATTTT
CASRFAGGDQPQHF
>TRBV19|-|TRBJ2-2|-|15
TGTGCCAGTTCTGGCTACGGGGATAGGACCGGGGAGCTGTTTTTT
CASSGYGDRTGELFF
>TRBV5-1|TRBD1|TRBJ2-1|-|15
TGCGCCAGCAGCGCGACAGGGGGCGGAGGAAATGAGCAGTTCTTC
CASSATGGGGNEQFF